These 20 T cell receptor beta chains share one sample of origin, sequenced in a study of blood T cell repertoires in COVID-19. Sequencing was performed with immunoSEQ multiplex PCR; in TCRdb, only in-frame clones are kept and a portion is missing. The sample yields 150,000 to 200,000 clones, approximately 78% seen once. Specimen: peripheral blood. The receptors derive from a human donor in a cohort sampled during active COVID-19.

The CDR3 DNA reads TGCGCCAGCAGCTCGGGACAGGGCCTTAACTATGGCTACACCTTC. Its translation is CASSSGQGLNYGYTF. The chain couples TRBV5-1 to TRBJ1-2; TRBD1 matches at 9 bases. Trimming removed 3 bases from V and 1 base from J; junction bases left unmatched: 4. The CDR3 runs to 15 residues. In germline, CDR1 is SGHRS, CDR2 YFSETQ.

V and J are TRBV9 and TRBJ2-5; D perhaps matches TRBD1 (6 bases). The CDR3 runs to 15 residues. Trimming took 3 bases from V and 2 from J, leaving 14 bases between them. In germline, CDR1 is SGDLS, CDR2 YYNGEE. Here the CDR3 reads CASSARQGRQETQYF. Here the CDR3 DNA reads TGTGCCAGCAGCGCTCGCCAGGGGAGACAAGAGACCCAGTACTTC.

This chain links TRBV18 with TRBJ1-4; 7 nucleotides align to TRBD1. This CDR3 is 16 amino acids long. CDR1 KGHSH and CDR2 LQKENI come from the germline V gene. The V and J ends lost 1 base and 7 bases, in that order; junction bases with no gene match: 9. The CDR3 spells CASSPLVGTEGEKLFF. CDR3 DNA: TGTGCCAGCTCACCACTGGTGGGGACAGAAGGTGAAAAACTGTTTTTT.

This clone was counted at least ten times. This rearrangement joins TRBV2 to TRBJ1-1; TRBD1 matches at 10 bases. Per the germline V gene, CDR1 is SNHLY and CDR2 is FYNNEI. The CDR3 covers 17 residues. Trimming removed 7 bases from V and 0 bases from J; junction bases left unmatched: 11. CDR3 sequence (DNA): TGTGCCAGCAAACCGGGACAGGGGTTTTCGGTGAACACTGAAGCTTTCTTT. This codes for CASKPGQGFSVNTEAFF.

The rearrangement links TRBV19 to TRBJ1-4, with TRBD1 identical over 7 bases. Germline trimming cut 6 bases from V and 12 bases from J; bases unmatched to any gene: 22. Germline values: CDR1 LNHDA, CDR2 SQIVND (reference sequence). This CDR3 has 17 residues. Here the CDR3 reads CASSPPFYRGSGSELFF. The CDR3 nucleotides are TGTGCCAGTAGCCCCCCCTTCTACAGGGGCTCTGGATCCGAACTGTTTTTT.

The chain carries TRBV6-2 or TRBV6-3 and TRBJ1-1; the D gene is possibly TRBD1 (6 bases). Per the germline V gene, CDR1 is MNHEY and CDR2 is SVGEGT. Trimming took 5 bases from V and 0 from J, leaving 13 bases between them. The CDR3 length is 15 residues. CDR3 in amino acids: CASSRDNWVNTEAFF. CDR3 in DNA: TGTGCCAGCAGTCGGGACAATTGGGTGAACACTGAAGCTTTCTTT.

The rearrangement joins TRBV13 to TRBJ2-7, with 9 bases matching TRBD2. The CDR3 contains 17 residues. Germline V gene data show CDR1 as PRHDT and CDR2 as FYEKMQ (reference sequence). V shed 0 bases and J 0 bases; nucleotides not matched to a gene: 6. In nucleotides, the CDR3 is TGTGCCAGCAGCTTAGGCCGGAGCGGGGGGCGCTCCTACGAGCAGTACTTC. This encodes CASSLGRSGGRSYEQYF.

The J gene is TRBJ2-5, the V gene TRBV3-1 (or the pseudogene TRBV3-2); 7 bases line up with TRBD2. CDR1 is LGHDT, CDR2 YNNKEL, per germline (reference sequence). This CDR3 has 18 residues. Unmatched junction bases numbered 14, after V lost 2 bases and J lost 2 bases. CDR3 sequence reads: CASSQRRGWRSGQETQYF. The CDR3 region has the DNA TGTGCCAGCAGCCAAAGAAGGGGATGGCGTAGCGGGCAAGAGACCCAGTACTTC.

V usage is TRBV12-3 or TRBV12-4 and J usage is TRBJ2-1; D is undetermined. The V end lost 3 bases, the J end lost 5 bases, and 8 bases lay between the germline ends. This CDR3 contains 13 residues. Here the CDR3 reads CASSFLDHNEQFF. DNA for the CDR3: TGTGCCAGCAGTTTCCTAGACCACAATGAGCAGTTCTTC.

V is TRBV5-1 and J is TRBJ2-7; TRBD1 matches at 8 bases. CDR1 is SGHRS and CDR2 is YFSETQ in the germline V gene. The CDR3 sequence is 16 residues long. V shed 5 bases and J 0 bases; nucleotides not matched to a gene: 10. Here the CDR3 DNA reads TGCGCCAGCAGGAAGGCGGGACAGGTGAGCTCCTACGAGCAGTACTTC. This encodes CASRKAGQVSSYEQYF.

V usage is TRBV7-8 and J usage is TRBJ2-7; no clear D. The length of the CDR3 is 16 residues. V was trimmed by 2 bases and J by 5 bases, leaving 19 bases between them. Germline V CDR1 and CDR2: SGHVS, FQNEAQ. CDR3 bases: TGTGCCAGCAGCTTAATGGCGGTGCCCTACTCGGACGAGCAGTACTTC. Its protein is CASSLMAVPYSDEQYF.

V and J are TRBV13 and TRBJ2-3, with TRBD2 identical over 12 bases. V lost 5 bases, J lost 4 bases, and 7 bases stayed unmatched. Germline loops: CDR1 PRHDT, CDR2 FYEKMQ (reference sequence). The CDR3 spans 16 residues. This chain's CDR3 is CASSPRTSGVADTQYF. For the CDR3, the DNA is TGTGCCAGCAGCCCCCGGACTAGCGGGGTTGCAGATACGCAGTATTTT.

This clone was counted many times. The chain is built from TRBV7-9 and TRBJ1-3, with TRBD1 identical over 8 bases. Germline CDR1 reads SEHNR; CDR2 reads FQNEAQ (reference sequence). The CDR3 is made up of 15 amino acids. After removal of 4 bases from V and 2 bases from J, the junction contained 4 bases not matched to a gene. The CDR3 region has the DNA TGTGCCAGCAGCTCGGGACAGGCGCCTGGAAACACCATATATTTT. Its translation: CASSSGQAPGNTIYF.

The J gene is TRBJ1-1, the V gene TRBV9; the D gene is possibly TRBD1 (6 bases). Germline V gene data show CDR1 as SGDLS and CDR2 as YYNGEE. With 4 bases removed from V and 0 bases from J, the gap between germline ends came to 10 bases. The CDR3 contains 14 residues. In nucleotides, the CDR3 is TGTGCCAGCAGCTTACAGGGCATGAACACTGAAGCTTTCTTT. This codes for CASSLQGMNTEAFF.

V is TRBV29-1 and J is TRBJ1-1; no clear D. In germline, CDR1 is SQVTM, CDR2 ANQGSEA. The CDR3 sequence is 13 residues long. V lost 2 bases, J lost 0 bases, and 7 bases lay in between. CDR3 residues: CSVELTLNTEAFF. The CDR3 nucleotides are TGCAGCGTTGAACTCACTCTGAACACTGAAGCTTTCTTT.

This chain joins TRBV30 and TRBJ2-7; TRBD2 matches 12 bases. This CDR3 region has 18 residues. V was clipped by 2 bases and J by 0 bases; unmatched bases: 11. Germline CDR1 GTSNPN, CDR2 SVGIG (reference sequence). As DNA, the CDR3 is TGTGCCTGGAGTTTATTATGGACTAGCGGGATACTCTCCTACGAGCAGTACTTC. Its protein is CAWSLLWTSGILSYEQYF. The whole variable domain, remainder taken from reference TRBV30 and TRBJ2-7, is SQTIHQWPATLVQPVGSPLSLECTVEGTSNPNLYWYRQAAGRGLQLLFYSVGIGQISSEVPQNLSASRPQDRQFILSSKKLLLSDSGFYLCAWSLLWTSGILSYEQYFGPGTRLTVT.

J is TRBJ1-1 and V is TRBV24-1, with TRBD1 matching over 7 bases. CDR3 length equals 18 residues. CDR1 KGHDR and CDR2 SFDVKD come from the germline V gene. V lost 5 bases and J lost 5; bases outside the gene matches: 19. CDR3 loop: CATSGIRRVQGTWTEAFF. The CDR3 region has the DNA TGTGCCACCAGTGGTATAAGGAGGGTACAGGGGACTTGGACTGAAGCTTTCTTT.

The gene calls are TRBV12-3 or TRBV12-4 and TRBJ2-7; 8 nucleotides align to TRBD1. J gave up 4 bases and V 5 bases, and 4 bases lay outside the gene matches. This CDR3 is built from 13 residues. In DNA form, the CDR3 reads TGTGCCAGCAGTCGACAGGGGAATTACGAGCAGTACTTC. Its protein is CASSRQGNYEQYF.

The chain joins TRBV2 to TRBJ1-1; D uncertain. Looked up from germline, CDR1 is SNHLY and CDR2 is FYNNEI. Trimming took 4 bases from V and 1 from J, leaving 10 bases between them. CDR3 size: 14 residues. This CDR3 reads CASSVIQSNTEAFF. The DNA of the CDR3 is TGTGCCAGCAGTGTAATACAGTCGAACACTGAAGCTTTCTTT.

This clone appeared a single time. In nucleotides, the CDR3 is TGCGCCAGCACGGCCGGACAGGGGGGACAAGAGACCCAGTACTTC. It specifies CASTAGQGGQETQYF. The chain uses TRBV10-2 and TRBJ2-5, with 10 bases lining up with TRBD1. V dropped 7 bases and J dropped 2; count of bases not matched to a gene: 7. The length of the CDR3 is 15 residues. The germline CDR1 and CDR2 sequences are WSHSY and SAAADI.